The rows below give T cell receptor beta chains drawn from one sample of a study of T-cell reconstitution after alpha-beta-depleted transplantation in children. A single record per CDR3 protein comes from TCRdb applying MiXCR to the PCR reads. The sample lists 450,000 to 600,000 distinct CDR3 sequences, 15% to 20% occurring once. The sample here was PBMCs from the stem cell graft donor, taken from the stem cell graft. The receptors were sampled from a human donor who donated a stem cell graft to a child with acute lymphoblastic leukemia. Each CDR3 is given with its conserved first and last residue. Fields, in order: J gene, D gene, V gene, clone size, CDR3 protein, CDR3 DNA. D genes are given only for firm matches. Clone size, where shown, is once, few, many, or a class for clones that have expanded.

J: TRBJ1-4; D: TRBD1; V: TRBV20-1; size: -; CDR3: CSATKTGTALWNEKLFF; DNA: TGCAGTGCTACTAAAACCGGGACAGCTCTTTGGAATGAAAAACTGTTTTTT
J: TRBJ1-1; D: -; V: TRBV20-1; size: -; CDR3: CSAWGLGPEAFF; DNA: TGCAGTGCTTGGGGCCTGGGCCCTGAAGCTTTCTTT
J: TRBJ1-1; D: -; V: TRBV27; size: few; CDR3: CASSPLAGRDTEAFF; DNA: TGTGCCAGCAGTCCCCTGGCAGGGAGGGACACTGAAGCTTTCTTT
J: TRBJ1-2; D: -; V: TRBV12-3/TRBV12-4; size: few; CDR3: CASSPGPPYGYTF; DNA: TGTGCCAGCAGCCCGGGGCCACCCTATGGCTACACCTTC
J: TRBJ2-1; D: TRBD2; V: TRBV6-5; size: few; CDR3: CASRLAGPTYNEQFF; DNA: TGTGCCAGCAGGTTAGCGGGACCTACCTACAATGAGCAGTTCTTC
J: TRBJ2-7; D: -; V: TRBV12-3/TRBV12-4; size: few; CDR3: CASMVRVPSYEQYF; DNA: TGTGCCAGCATGGTTCGTGTGCCAAGCTACGAGCAGTACTTC
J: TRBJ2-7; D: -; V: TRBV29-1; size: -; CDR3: CSALLRWPTYEQYF; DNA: TGCAGCGCCCTCCTTCGGTGGCCGACCTACGAGCAGTACTTC
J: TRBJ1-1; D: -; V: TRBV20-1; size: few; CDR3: CSASQPKGGFGNTEAFF; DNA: TGCAGTGCTAGCCAACCTAAAGGGGGATTTGGGAACACTGAAGCTTTCTTT
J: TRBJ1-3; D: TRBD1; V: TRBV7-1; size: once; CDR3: CASSYRQGFGGNTIYF; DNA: TGTGCCAGCAGCTACAGACAGGGGTTTGGGGGAAACACCATATATTTT
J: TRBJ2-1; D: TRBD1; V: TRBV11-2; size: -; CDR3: CASSLVFRDRFFNEQFF; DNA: TGTGCCAGCAGCTTAGTTTTTAGGGACAGGTTTTTCAATGAGCAGTTCTTC
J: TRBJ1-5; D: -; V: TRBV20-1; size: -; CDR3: CCARGRPGPTDQPQHF; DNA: TGCTGTGCTAGAGGAAGGCCGGGGCCGACCGATCAGCCCCAGCATTTT
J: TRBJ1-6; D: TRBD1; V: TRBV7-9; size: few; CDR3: CASSFIRDRNSPLHF; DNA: TGTGCCAGCAGCTTTATCCGGGACAGAAATTCACCCCTCCACTTT
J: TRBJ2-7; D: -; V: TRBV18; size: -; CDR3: CASSPTPSEEQYF; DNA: TGTGCCAGCTCACCGACCCCTTCCGAAGAGCAGTACTTC
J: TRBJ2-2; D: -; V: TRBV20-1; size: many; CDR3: CSAPGPNTGELFF; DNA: TGCAGTGCCCCGGGACCGAACACCGGGGAGCTGTTTTTT
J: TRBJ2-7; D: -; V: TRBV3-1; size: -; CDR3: CASSQTSSSYEQYF; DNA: TGTGCCAGCAGCCAAACTAGCAGCTCCTACGAGCAGTACTTC
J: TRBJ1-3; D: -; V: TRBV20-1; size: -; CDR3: CSARLVVRGDGNTIYF; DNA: TGCAGTGCTAGACTGGTTGTGCGAGGGGATGGAAACACCATATATTTT
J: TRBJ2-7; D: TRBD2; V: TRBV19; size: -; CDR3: CASSNGRSSYEQYF; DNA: TGTGCCAGTAGTAACGGGAGGAGCTCCTACGAGCAGTACTTC
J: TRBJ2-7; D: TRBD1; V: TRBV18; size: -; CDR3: CASSPRLQGQGRVYEQYF; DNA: TGTGCCAGCTCACCTAGATTACAGGGACAGGGCCGGGTCTACGAGCAGTACTTC
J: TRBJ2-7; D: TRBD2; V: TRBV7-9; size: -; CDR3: CASSLVSGGRAYEQYF; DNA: TGTGCCAGCAGCTTAGTGTCTGGCGGGAGGGCCTACGAGCAGTACTTC
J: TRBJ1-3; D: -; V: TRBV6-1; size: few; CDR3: CASSPLGWLGNTIYF; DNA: TGTGCCAGCAGTCCCCTAGGGTGGTTAGGAAACACCATATATTTT
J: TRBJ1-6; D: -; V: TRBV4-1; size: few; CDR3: CASSQDLAGGGGSPLHF; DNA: TGCGCCAGCAGCCAAGATCTTGCCGGAGGAGGAGGTTCACCCCTCCACTTT
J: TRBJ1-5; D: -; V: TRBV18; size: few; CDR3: CASSPGKGDNQPQHF; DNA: TGTGCCAGCTCACCCGGAAAGGGTGACAATCAGCCCCAGCATTTT
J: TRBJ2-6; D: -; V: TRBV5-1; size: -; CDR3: CASSLQEGQGLSGANVLTF; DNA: TGCGCCAGCAGCTTGCAAGAGGGTCAGGGACTCTCTGGGGCCAACGTCCTGACTTTC
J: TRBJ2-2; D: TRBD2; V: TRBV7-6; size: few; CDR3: CASSSASGSGPGELFF; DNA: TGTGCCAGCAGCTCAGCTAGCGGGAGTGGTCCCGGGGAGCTGTTTTTT
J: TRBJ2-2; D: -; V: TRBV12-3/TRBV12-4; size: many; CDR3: CASSFGVNTGELFF; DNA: TGTGCCAGCAGTTTCGGGGTGAACACCGGGGAGCTGTTTTTT
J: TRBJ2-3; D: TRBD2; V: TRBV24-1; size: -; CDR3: CATSDSGLAGSKDTQYF; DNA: TGTGCCACCAGTGATTCCGGACTAGCGGGAAGTAAAGATACGCAGTATTTT
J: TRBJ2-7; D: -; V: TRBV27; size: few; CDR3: CASSPSGALSSYEQYF; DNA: TGTGCCAGCAGTCCTTCCGGGGCCTTAAGCTCCTACGAGCAGTACTTC
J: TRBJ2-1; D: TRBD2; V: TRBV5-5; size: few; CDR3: CASSFGLGAYEQFF; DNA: TGTGCCAGCAGCTTTGGACTAGGGGCCTATGAGCAGTTCTTC
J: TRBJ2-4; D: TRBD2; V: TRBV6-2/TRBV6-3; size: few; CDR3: CASSLGGGLAGVQLAKNIQYF; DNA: TGTGCCAGCAGCCTAGGGGGGGGACTAGCGGGAGTGCAACTAGCCAAAAACATTCAGTACTTC
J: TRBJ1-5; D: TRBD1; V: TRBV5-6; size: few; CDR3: CASSTGTGRGFNQPQHF; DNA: TGTGCCAGCAGCACCGGGACAGGCAGGGGTTTCAATCAGCCCCAGCATTTT
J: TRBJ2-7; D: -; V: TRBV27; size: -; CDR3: CASGPRGTYEQYF; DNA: TGTGCCAGCGGACCCAGGGGCACCTACGAGCAGTACTTC
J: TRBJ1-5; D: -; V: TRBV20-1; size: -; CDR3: CSAKTVSNQPQHF; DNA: TGCAGTGCTAAGACAGTTAGCAATCAGCCCCAGCATTTT
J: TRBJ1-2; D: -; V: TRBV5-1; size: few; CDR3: CASSFGEYGYTF; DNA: TGCGCCAGCAGCTTTGGGGAATATGGCTACACCTTC
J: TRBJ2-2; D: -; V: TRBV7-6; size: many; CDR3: CASSLDGGGELFF; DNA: TGTGCCAGCAGCTTAGATGGCGGCGGGGAGCTGTTTTTT
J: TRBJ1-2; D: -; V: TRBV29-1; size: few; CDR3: CSALGPNYGYTF; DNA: TGCAGCGCCCTGGGACCAAACTATGGCTACACCTTC
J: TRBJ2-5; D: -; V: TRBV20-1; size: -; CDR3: CSAREILYQETQYF; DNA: TGCAGTGCTAGAGAGATATTGTACCAAGAGACCCAGTACTTC
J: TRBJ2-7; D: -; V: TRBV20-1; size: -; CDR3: CSADPPRADYEQYF; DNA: TGCAGTGCCGATCCGCCTAGAGCCGATTACGAGCAGTACTTC
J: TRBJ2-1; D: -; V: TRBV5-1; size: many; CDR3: CASSLGVSSYNEQFF; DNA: TGTGCCAGCAGCTTAGGGGTCAGCTCCTACAATGAGCAGTTCTTC
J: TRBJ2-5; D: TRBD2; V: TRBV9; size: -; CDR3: CASSVVPAGRETQYF; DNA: TGTGCCAGCAGCGTAGTCCCAGCGGGACGGGAGACCCAGTACTTC
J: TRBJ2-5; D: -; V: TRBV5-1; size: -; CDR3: CASSPGDMKTQYF; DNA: TGCGCCAGCAGCCCGGGGGACATGAAGACCCAGTACTTC
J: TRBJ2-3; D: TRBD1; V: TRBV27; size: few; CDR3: CASSLSQGAILRDTQYF; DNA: TGTGCCAGCAGTTTATCCCAGGGGGCGATTTTAAGAGATACGCAGTATTTT
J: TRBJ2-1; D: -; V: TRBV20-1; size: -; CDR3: CSAGALSSSYNEQFF; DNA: TGCAGTGCTGGCGCTCTATCGAGCTCCTACAATGAGCAGTTCTTC
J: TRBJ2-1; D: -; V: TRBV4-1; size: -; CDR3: CASSQDKTYNEQFF; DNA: TGCGCCAGCAGCCAAGATAAGACTTACAATGAGCAGTTCTTC
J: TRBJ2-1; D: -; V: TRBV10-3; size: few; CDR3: CAISESPHEQFF; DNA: TGTGCCATCAGTGAGTCGCCACATGAGCAGTTCTTC
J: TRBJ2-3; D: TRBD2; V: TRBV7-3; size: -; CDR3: CASSLTVRTSGSTDTQYF; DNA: TGTGCCAGCAGCTTAACCGTGAGGACTAGCGGGAGCACAGATACGCAGTATTTT